This T cell receptor beta chain was retrieved from a study of blood T cell repertoires in COVID-19. Per the original data handling: Scientists estimated how many nucleated cells there were by amplifying reference gene primers. The assay was immunoSEQ multiplex PCR, and TCRdb's table has in-frame clones only and misses some. V and J calls and clone size are given by that table; D and trimming were obtained from the DNA. The table has more than 250,000 clones, roughly 82% seen once. The CDR3 runs 16 residues. Germline V gene lookup returns CDR1 LNHDA and CDR2 SQIVND (reference sequence). Deletions cut 7 bases from V and 0 bases from J, with 13 bases between.

The sequencing input was peripheral blood. The genes are TRBV19 and TRBJ2-6; D possibly corresponds to TRBD2 (5 bases). The sequence was collected from a woman aged 45-65 years with acute or convalescent COVID-19. The CDR3 protein is CASMNFGDSGANVLTF. CDR3 nucleotides: TGTGCCAGTATGAATTTCGGGGACTCTGGGGCCAACGTCCTGACTTTC.